This T cell receptor beta chain was profiled in a study of T cells after yellow fever vaccination. TCRdb processed the 5' RACE reads anew with MiXCR; each CDR3 protein has one entry. The sample lists hundreds of thousands of distinct CDR3 sequences, roughly 12% occurring once. This clonotype turned up a few times. What it binds is unknown. General observations from the study: Weaker overall, the secondary response nonetheless peaked faster (day 5 versus 15). At around 95% for CD4 and 70% to 90% for CD8, most primary-vaccination clones showed up again after the booster. Overlap between CD4 and CD8 compartments was detected for a small share of clonotypes.

Germline lookup yields CDR1 MGHRA and CDR2 YSYEKL. The CDR3 totals 14 residues. Trimming removed 4 bases at V and 8 bases at J, with 15 bases between. The sample was PBMCs, taken on the day of the first yellow fever vaccination. This TCR was recovered from a man aged 18 to 30 who received the YFV17D yellow fever vaccine. V is TRBV4-1 and J is TRBJ2-1, with D possibly being TRBD1 (5 bases). CDR3 DNA sequence: TGCGCCAGCAGCCCGACAGTCCTAATCGATGAGCAGTTCTTC. Protein product: CASSPTVLIDEQFF.